This TCR beta chain was obtained from a study of regulatory T cells in long-lasting Graves disease. The sample's time point: newly diagnosed GD, antithyroid drugs for less than 3 months. Scientists built the TCR library using RNA that was extracted from PBMCs. The CDR3 spans 12 residues. Per the germline V gene, CDR1 is KGHSH and CDR2 is LQKENI. V lost 1 base to trimming and J lost 8 bases, with 8 bases between them. At least ten counts were recorded for this clonotype. iRepertoire HTBI primers and Arm-PCR of CDR3 regions built TCR beta libraries. TCRdb reprocessed the multiplex PCR reads via MiXCR and lists one record per CDR3 protein. This table has under 700,000 distinct CDR3 sequences, roughly a sixth appearing once. These data were likewise used in another study, on T cells in Graves' hyperthyroidism and ophthalmopathy. As that report states: Separating ophthalmopathy from stable hyperthyroidism was achieved by a 13 V-J model.

The V gene is TRBV18, the J gene TRBJ1-2; possibly TRBD1 for D (5 bases). This material consisted of peripheral blood mononuclear cells (PBMCs), taken at new diagnosis, from a patient treated with antithyroid drugs. This clonotype originated in a middle-aged woman with Graves disease. CDR3 region: CASSPQGEGYTF. CDR3 nucleotide sequence: TGTGCCAGCTCACCACAAGGGGAAGGCTACACCTTC.